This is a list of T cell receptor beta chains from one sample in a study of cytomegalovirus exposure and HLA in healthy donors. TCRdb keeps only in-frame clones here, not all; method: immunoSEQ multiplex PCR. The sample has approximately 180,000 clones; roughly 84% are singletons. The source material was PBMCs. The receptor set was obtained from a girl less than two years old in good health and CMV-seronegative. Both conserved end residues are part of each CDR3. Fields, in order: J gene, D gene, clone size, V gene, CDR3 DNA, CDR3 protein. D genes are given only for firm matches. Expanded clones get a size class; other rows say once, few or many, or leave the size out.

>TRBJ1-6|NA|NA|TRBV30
TGTGCCTGGAGTGAGGTACAGTCTTTTTCCTATAATTCACCCCTCCACTTT
CAWSEVQSFSYNSPLHF
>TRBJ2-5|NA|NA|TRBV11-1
TGTGCCAGCAGCTTAGCTCCTGGGCAGGGAGAGACCCAGTACTTC
CASSLAPGQGETQYF
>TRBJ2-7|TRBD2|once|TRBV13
TGTGCCAGCAGCTTAAGCGGGGGGTTCACCTACGAGCAGTACTTC
CASSLSGGFTYEQYF
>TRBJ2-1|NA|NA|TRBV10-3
TGTGCCATCGGCCCCATACCTGGGACTCCGATAGACAATGAGCAGTTCTTC
CAIGPIPGTPIDNEQFF
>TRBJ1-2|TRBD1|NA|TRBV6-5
TGTGCCAGCAAGAGGGGGCATGGGAACTATGGCTACACCTTC
CASKRGHGNYGYTF
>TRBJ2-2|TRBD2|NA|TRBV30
TGTGCCTGCCCCCGGGAGGGCCGACTCCCCGGGGAGCTGTTTTTT
CACPREGRLPGELFF
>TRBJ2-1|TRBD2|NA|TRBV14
TGTGCCAGCAGCCAACTAGCGGGGCGGGTTGAGCAGTTCTTC
CASSQLAGRVEQFF
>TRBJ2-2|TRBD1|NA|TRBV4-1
TGCGCCAGCAGCCAACAATACGGATTAAGGACAGGGGTGACCACGAACACCGGGGAGCTGTTTTTT
CASSQQYGLRTGVTTNTGELFF
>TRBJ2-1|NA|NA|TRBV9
TGTGCCAGCAGCGTAGATGGAGGGGGCTATGAGCAGTTCTTC
CASSVDGGGYEQFF
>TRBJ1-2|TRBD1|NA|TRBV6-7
TGTGCCAGCTACCTCCGGGACAGGGGTCGTGGCTACACCTTC
CASYLRDRGRGYTF
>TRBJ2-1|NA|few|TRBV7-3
TGTGCCAGCAGCTTAATAACTAGCTCCTACAATGAGCAGTTCTTC
CASSLITSSYNEQFF
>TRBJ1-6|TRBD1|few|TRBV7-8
TGTGCCAGCAGCTCAGGGGGTATGAGAATAGCTTCACCCCTCCACTTT
CASSSGGMRIASPLHF
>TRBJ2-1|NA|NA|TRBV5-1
TGCGCCAGCAGCCGGCCAAAAGAAACAGGCGGTGAGCAGTTCTTC
CASSRPKETGGEQFF
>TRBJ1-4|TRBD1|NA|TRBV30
TGTGCCCGTACAGGGGGCAATGAAAAACTGTTTTTT
CARTGGNEKLFF
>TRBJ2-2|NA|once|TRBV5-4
TGTGCCAGCAGCTCCGGGGGACCCGGGGAGCTGTTTTTT
CASSSGGPGELFF
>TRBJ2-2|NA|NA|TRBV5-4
TGTGCCAGCAGCTTGGAGGCGGGGAACACCGGGGAGCTGTTTTTT
CASSLEAGNTGELFF
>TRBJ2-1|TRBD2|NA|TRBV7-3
TGTGCCAGCAGCTGGACTAGCTACAATGAGCAGTTCTTC
CASSWTSYNEQFF
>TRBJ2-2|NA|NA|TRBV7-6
TGTGCCAGCACCAGGAACGGACCCGGGACACACAACACCGGGGAGCTGTTTTTT
CASTRNGPGTHNTGELFF
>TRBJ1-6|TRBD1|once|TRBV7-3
TGTGCCAGCAGCAGGGACAGGTATAATTCACCCCTCCACTTT
CASSRDRYNSPLHF
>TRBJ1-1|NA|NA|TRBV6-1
TGTGCCAGCAGTTGGGAGGCTTTCTTT
CASSWEAFF
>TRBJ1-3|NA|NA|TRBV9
TGTGCCAGCAGCCCCCCTGGGAGGAGCTCTGGAAACACCATATATTTT
CASSPPGRSSGNTIYF
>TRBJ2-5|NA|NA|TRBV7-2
TGTGCCAGCAGCCTAGGAGCCCAAGAGACCCAGTACTTC
CASSLGAQETQYF
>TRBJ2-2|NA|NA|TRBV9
TGTGCCAGCAGCGGAACGATTGGACAGCCCCAATTCACCGGGGAGCTGTTTTTT
CASSGTIGQPQFTGELFF
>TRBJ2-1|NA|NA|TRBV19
TGTGCCAGTAGTATGGTGAGATCGAATGAGCAGTTCTTC
CASSMVRSNEQFF
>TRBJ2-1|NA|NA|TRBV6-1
TGTGCCAGCAGTGCGAGCTCCTGGGGCGCTAACAATGAGCAGTTCTTC
CASSASSWGANNEQFF
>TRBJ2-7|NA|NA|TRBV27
TGTGCCAGCAGTCCAAGGCCGCCTATACGGAGCGCCTACGAGCAGTACTTC
CASSPRPPIRSAYEQYF
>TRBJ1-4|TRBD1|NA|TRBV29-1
TGCAGCGTCAGGGGGAGAAATGAAAAACTGTTTTTT
CSVRGRNEKLFF
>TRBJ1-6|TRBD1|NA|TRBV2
TGTGCCAGCAGTGAGTCTTGGGACAGGGTTTCACCCCTCCACTTT
CASSESWDRVSPLHF
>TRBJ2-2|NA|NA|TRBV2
TGTGCCAGCAGTTTCCTGGAGGCAGGCCGCGGGGAGCTGTTTTTT
CASSFLEAGRGELFF
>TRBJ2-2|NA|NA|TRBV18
TGTGCCAGCTCACTGGCCATGAACACCGGGGAGCTGTTTTTT
CASSLAMNTGELFF
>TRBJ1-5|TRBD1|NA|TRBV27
TGTGCCAGCAGAAAAAAGTCCGGGACAGGGGGCATTCAGCCCCAGCATTTT
CASRKKSGTGGIQPQHF
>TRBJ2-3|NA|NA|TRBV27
TGTGCCAGCAGTCCGCACAGGGTAACCACAGATACGCAGTATTTT
CASSPHRVTTDTQYF
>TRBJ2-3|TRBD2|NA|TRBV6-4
TGTGCCAGCAGTGGCGGGGGGGCCACAGATACGCAGTATTTT
CASSGGGATDTQYF
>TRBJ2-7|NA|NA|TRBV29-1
TGCAGCGTTGAGATAGCCTACGAGCAGTACTTC
CSVEIAYEQYF
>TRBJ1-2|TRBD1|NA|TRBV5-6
TGTGCCAGCAGCTTGGGGGACAGGGGTGGAGGCTACACCTTC
CASSLGDRGGGYTF
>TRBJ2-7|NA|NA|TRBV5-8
TGTGCCAGCAGCTCACTCCCAGGGACCTACGAGCAGTACTTC
CASSSLPGTYEQYF
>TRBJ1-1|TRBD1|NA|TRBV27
TGTGCCAGCAGTTTATTTGGACAGGGTACCACTGAAGCTTTCTTT
CASSLFGQGTTEAFF
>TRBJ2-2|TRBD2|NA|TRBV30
TGTGCCTGGAGGGCGGGAGGGTTAAACACCGGGGAGCTGTTTTTT
CAWRAGGLNTGELFF
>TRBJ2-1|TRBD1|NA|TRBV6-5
TGTGCCAGCTCGGGACAGGGGGTTGAGCAGTTCTTC
CASSGQGVEQFF
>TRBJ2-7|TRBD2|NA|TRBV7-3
TGTGCCAGCAGCTGGACTAGCGGGGGGGCCTACGAGCAGTACTTC
CASSWTSGGAYEQYF
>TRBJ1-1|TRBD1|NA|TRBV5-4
TGTGCCAGCAGCTTGGGCCCCGGGACAGGGGCTGAGGCTTTCTTT
CASSLGPGTGAEAFF
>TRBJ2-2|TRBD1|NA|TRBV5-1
TGCGCCAGCAGCTTGGGAGGACAGGCGAACACCGGGGAGCTGTTTTTT
CASSLGGQANTGELFF
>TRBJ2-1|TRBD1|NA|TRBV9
TGTGCCAGCAGCGAAACAGGGGATCCCTCCAATGAGCAGTTCTTC
CASSETGDPSNEQFF
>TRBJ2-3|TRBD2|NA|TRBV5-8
TGTGCCAGCAGCTTTGGAGCGGGAGGTCTGGCAGATACGCAGTATTTT
CASSFGAGGLADTQYF
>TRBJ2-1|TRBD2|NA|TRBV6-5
TGTGCCAGCAGTTTATCAAAAGCGGGGGCAAGGGAGCAGTTCTTC
CASSLSKAGAREQFF